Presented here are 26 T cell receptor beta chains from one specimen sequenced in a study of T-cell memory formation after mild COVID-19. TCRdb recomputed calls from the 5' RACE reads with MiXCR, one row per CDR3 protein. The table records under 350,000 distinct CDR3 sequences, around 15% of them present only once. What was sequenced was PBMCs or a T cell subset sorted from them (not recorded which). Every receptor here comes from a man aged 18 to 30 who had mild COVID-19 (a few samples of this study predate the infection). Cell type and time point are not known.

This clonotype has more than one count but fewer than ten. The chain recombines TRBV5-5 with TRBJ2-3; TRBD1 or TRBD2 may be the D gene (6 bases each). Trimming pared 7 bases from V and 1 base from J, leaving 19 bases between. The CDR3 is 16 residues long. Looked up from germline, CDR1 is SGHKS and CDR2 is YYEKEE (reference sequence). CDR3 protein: CASWGAGNTRTDTQYF. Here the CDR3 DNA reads TGTGCCAGCTGGGGGGCAGGGAATACCCGCACAGATACGCAGTATTTT.

CDR3 nucleotide sequence: TGCGCCAGCAGCCAAGTAGCGGGGGTACTCTCTGGGGCCAACGTCCTGACTTTC. Translated: CASSQVAGVLSGANVLTF. V and J are TRBV4-3 and TRBJ2-6; 9 nucleotides align to TRBD2. V lost 1 base and J lost 0; bases outside the gene matches: 4. CDR1 is LGHNA, CDR2 YSLEER, per germline. CDR3 length: 18 amino acids.

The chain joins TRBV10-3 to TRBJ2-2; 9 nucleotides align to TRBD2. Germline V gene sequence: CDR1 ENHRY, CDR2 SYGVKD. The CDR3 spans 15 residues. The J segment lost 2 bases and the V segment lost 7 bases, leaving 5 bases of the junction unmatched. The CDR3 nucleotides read TGTGCCATCACCCCGGGACTAGCCAACACCGGGGAGCTGTTTTTT. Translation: CAITPGLANTGELFF.

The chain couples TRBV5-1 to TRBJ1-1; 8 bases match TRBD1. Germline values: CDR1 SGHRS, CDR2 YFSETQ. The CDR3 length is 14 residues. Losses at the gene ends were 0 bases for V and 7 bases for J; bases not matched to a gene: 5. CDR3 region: CASSLGGQGGEAFF. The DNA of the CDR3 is TGCGCCAGCAGCTTGGGCGGACAGGGCGGTGAAGCTTTCTTT.

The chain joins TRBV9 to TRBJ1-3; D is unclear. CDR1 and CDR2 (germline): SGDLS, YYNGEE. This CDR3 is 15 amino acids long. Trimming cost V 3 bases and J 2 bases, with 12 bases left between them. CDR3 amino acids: CASSALTGAGNTIYF. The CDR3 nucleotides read TGTGCCAGCAGCGCCCTGACCGGGGCTGGAAACACCATATATTTT.

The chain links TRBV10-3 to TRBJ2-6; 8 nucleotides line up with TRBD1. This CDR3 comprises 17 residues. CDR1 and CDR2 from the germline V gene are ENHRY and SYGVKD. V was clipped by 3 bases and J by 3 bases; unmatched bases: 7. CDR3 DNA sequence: TGTGCCATCAGTGACTGGACAGGGCGTGGTGGGGCCAACGTCCTGACTTTC. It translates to CAISDWTGRGGANVLTF.

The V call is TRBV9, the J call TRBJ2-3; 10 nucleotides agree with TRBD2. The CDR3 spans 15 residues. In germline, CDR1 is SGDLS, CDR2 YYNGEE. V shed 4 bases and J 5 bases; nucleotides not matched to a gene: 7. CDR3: CASSPTSGVGDTQYF. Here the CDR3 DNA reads TGTGCCAGCAGCCCTACTAGCGGGGTGGGAGATACGCAGTATTTT.

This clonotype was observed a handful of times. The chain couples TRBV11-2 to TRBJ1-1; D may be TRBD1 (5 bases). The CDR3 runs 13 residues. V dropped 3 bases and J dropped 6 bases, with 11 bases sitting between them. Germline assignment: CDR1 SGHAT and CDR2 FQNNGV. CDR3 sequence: CASSFSRAAEAFF. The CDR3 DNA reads TGTGCCAGCAGCTTTAGCAGGGCCGCTGAAGCTTTCTTT. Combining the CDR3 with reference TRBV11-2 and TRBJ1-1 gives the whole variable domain EAGVAQSPRYKIIEKRQSVAFWCNPISGHATLYWYQQILGQGPKLLIQFQNNGVVDDSQLPKDRFSAERLKGVDSTLKIQPAKLEDSAVYLCASSFSRAAEAFFGQGTRLTVV.

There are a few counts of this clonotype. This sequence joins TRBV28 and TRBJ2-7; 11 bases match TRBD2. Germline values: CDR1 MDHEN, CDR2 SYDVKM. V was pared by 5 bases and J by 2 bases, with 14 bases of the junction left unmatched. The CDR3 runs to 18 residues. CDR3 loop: CASSPPRTSGGRTYEQYV. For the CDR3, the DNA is TGTGCCAGCAGTCCCCCAAGAACTAGCGGGGGACGAACCTACGAGCAGTACGTC.

In nucleotides, the CDR3 is TGTGCCAGCAGCCAAGCCGCGCCTGAAGCTTTCTTT. Amino acids: CASSQAAPEAFF. The chain carries TRBV3-2 and TRBJ1-1. TRBV3-2 counts as a pseudogene. The CDR3 loop spans 12 amino acids.

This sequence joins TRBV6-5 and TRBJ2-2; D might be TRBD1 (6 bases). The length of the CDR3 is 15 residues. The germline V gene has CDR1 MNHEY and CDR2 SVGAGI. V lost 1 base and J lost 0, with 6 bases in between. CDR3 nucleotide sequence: TGTGCCAGCAGTTACTGGGGGCCGAACACCGGGGAGCTGTTTTTT. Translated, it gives CASSYWGPNTGELFF.

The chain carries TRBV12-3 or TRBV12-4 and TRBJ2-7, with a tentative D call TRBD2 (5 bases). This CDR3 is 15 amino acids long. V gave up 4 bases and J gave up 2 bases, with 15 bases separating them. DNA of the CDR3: TGTGCCAGCAGTTCGGACTTGTCGTTCGCCTACGAGCAGTACTTC. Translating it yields CASSSDLSFAYEQYF.

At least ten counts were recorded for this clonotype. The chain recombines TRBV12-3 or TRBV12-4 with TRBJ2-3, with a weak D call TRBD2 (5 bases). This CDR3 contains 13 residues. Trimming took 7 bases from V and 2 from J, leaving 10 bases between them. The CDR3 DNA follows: TGTGCCAGCACCCCGGACTTCACAGATACGCAGTATTTT. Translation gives CASTPDFTDTQYF.

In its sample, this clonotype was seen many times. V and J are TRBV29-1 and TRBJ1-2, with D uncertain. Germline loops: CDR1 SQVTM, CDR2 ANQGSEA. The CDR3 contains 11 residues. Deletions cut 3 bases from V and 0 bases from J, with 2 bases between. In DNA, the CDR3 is TGCAGCGTTGATGCTAACTATGGCTACACCTTC. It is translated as CSVDANYGYTF.

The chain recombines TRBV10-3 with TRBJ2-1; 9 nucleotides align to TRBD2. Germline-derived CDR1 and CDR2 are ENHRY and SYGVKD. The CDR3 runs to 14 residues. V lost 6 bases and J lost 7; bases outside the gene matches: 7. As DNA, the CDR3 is TGTGCCATCAGAGCTAGCGGGGCTAGGAATGAGCAGTTCTTC. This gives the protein CAIRASGARNEQFF.

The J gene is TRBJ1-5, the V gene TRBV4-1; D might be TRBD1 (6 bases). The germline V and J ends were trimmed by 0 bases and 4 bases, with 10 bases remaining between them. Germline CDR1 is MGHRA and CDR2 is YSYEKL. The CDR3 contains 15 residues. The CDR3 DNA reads TGCGCCAGCAGCCAAGAGTGGGGGGCTAATCAGCCCCAGCATTTT. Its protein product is CASSQEWGANQPQHF.

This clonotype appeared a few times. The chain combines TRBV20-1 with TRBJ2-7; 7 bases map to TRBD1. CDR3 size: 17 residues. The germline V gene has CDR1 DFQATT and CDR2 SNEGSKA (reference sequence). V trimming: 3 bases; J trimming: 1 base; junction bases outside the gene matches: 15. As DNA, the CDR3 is TGCAGTGCTAGCAACTTACGCGAGACAGGGATGTCCTACGAGCAGTACTTC. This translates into CSASNLRETGMSYEQYF.

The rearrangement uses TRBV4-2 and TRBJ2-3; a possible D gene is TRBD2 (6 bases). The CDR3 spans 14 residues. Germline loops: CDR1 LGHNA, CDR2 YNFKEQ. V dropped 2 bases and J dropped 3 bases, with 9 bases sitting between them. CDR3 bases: TGTGCCAGCAGCCAAAAGGAGGGAACAGATACGCAGTATTTT. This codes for CASSQKEGTDTQYF.

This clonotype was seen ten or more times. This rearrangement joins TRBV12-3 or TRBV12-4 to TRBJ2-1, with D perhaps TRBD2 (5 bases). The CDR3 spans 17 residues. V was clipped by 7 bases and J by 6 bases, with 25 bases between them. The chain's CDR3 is CASTNGRRTSIRNEQFF. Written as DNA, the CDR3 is TGTGCCAGCACCAACGGACGCAGGACTTCGATTCGCAATGAGCAGTTCTTC.

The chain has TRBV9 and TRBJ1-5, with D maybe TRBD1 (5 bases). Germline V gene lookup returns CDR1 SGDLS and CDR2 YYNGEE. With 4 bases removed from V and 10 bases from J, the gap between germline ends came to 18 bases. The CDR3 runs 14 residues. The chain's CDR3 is CASSPHSATEPQHF. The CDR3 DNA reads TGTGCCAGCAGCCCTCATTCGGCGACAGAACCCCAGCATTTT.

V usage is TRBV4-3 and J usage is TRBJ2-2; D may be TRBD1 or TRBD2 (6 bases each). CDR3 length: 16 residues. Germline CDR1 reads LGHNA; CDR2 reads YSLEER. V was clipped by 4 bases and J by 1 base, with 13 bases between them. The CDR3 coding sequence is TGCGCCAGCAGCCCAGAGGGGGGACAGAACACCGGGGAGCTGTTTTTT. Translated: CASSPEGGQNTGELFF.

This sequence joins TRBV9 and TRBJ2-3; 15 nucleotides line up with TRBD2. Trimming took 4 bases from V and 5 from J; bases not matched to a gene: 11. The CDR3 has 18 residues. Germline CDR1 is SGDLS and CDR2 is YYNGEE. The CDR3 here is CASSHPGLAGGPGDTQYF. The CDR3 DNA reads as TGTGCCAGCAGCCACCCCGGACTAGCGGGGGGGCCAGGAGATACGCAGTATTTT.

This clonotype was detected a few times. The CDR3 spells CASSPGQGRVLHF. DNA for the CDR3: TGCGCCAGCAGCCCGGGACAGGGTCGGGTCCTCCACTTT. The chain couples TRBV5-1 to TRBJ1-6; 9 bases match TRBD1. V shed 4 bases and J 15 bases; nucleotides not matched to a gene: 8. The CDR3 extends over 13 amino acids. Germline V gene lookup returns CDR1 SGHRS and CDR2 YFSETQ.

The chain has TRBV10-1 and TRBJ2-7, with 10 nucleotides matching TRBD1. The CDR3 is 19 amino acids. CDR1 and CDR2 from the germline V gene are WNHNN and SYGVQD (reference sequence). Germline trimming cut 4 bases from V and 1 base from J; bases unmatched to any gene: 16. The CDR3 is CASSARAGTGVKRSYEQYV. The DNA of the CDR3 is TGCGCCAGCAGTGCCCGCGCCGGGACAGGGGTGAAAAGATCCTACGAGCAGTACGTC.

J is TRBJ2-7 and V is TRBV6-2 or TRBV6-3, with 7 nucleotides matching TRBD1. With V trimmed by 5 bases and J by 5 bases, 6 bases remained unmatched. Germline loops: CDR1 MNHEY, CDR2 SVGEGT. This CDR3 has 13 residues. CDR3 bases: TGTGCCAGCAGTCCCAGGGGGAACGACGAGCAGTACTTC. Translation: CASSPRGNDEQYF.

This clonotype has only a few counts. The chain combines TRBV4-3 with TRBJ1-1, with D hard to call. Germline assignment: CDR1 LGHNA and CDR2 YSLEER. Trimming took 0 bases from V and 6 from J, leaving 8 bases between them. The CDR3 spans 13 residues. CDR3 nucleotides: TGCGCCAGCAGCCAAGAATGGCCCGCTGAAGCTTTCTTT. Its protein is CASSQEWPAEAFF.